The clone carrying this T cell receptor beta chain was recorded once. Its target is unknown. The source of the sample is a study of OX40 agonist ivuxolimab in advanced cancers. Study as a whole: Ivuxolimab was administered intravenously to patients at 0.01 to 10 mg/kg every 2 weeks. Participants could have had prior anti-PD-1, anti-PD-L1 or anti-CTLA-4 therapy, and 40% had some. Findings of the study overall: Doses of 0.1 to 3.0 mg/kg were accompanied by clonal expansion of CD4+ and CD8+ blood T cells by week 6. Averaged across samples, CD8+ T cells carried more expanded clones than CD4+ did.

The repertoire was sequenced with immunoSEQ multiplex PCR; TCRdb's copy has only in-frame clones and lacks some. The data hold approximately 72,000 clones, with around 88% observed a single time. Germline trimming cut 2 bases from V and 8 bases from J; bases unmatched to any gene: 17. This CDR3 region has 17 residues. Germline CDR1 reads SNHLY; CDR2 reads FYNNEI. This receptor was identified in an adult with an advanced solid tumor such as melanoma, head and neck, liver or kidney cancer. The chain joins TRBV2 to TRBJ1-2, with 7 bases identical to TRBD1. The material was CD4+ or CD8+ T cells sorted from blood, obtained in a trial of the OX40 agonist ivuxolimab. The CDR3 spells CASSEFVWEGAKGGYTF. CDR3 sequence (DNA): TGTGCCAGCAGTGAATTCGTCTGGGAGGGGGCAAAGGGCGGCTACACCTTC.